This T cell receptor beta chain is drawn from a study of blood T cell repertoires in COVID-19 (TCRdb year 2020). A note on the overall study: Collaborator samples came from the United States, Italy and Spain and covered acute and convalescent phases of COVID-19. HLA class I and class II types, where available, came from metadata supplied by the sample provider rather than from assay-based typing. The prospective study material was composed of cDNA or gDNA derived from T cells, B-cell-depleted T cells, or PBMCs. The samples were drawn from the first 160 participants of the ongoing ImmuneRACE study and from 950 to 1,500 subjects provided by 6 global collaborators. The dataset comprised deeply sampled blood TCRbeta repertoires from subjects exposed to, actively infected with, or recovered from COVID-19. A freely available public database, intended as a resource for researchers studying the immune response to SARS-CoV-2, is where the repertoires were released. The sample metadata nearly always contained a de-identified subject ID, COVID-19 status, age in years and sex.

CDR3 length: 15 amino acids, cysteine to phenylalanine. Only the CDR3 portion is preserved as DNA: 45 bases, with reading frame beginning at the first base. Germline trimming: 4 bases from V, 9 bases from J; junction bases outside gene matches: 7. For CDR1 and CDR2, the germline V gene lists LGHNA and YNFKEQ. Study-level results and caveats: How much clinical and demographic metadata was included differed by source and by participant, and the metadata was provided uncurated.

Participants in the prospective study were enrolled through a virtual design, were aged about 18 to 100 years, and lived in approximately 25 United States geographic areas. In the prospective study, cohorts were assigned on the basis of participant-reported clinical history obtained from a screening survey and a study questionnaire. ImmuneRACE Cohort 3 recovered participants were defined by two consecutive negative NP/OP PCR tests, healthcare professional clearance, or symptom resolution. In the prospective study, whole blood, serum and a nasopharyngeal or oropharyngeal swab were collected from each participant by mobile phlebotomists. Over a roughly two-month period, participants in the prospective study had the option of providing additional blood draws and questionnaires. Blood samples from the prospective study were shipped frozen or at room temperature prior to DNA extraction. TCRbeta CDR3 regions were amplified from genomic DNA using the immunoSEQ Assay, a bias-controlled multiplex PCR. The study's own analysis went as follows. Within the assay, amplification of reference gene primers was used to estimate how many nucleated cells each sample contained. To quantify the absolute abundance of each unique TCRbeta CDR3 rearrangement, sequence reads were collapsed and filtered. For each sample, productive Simpson clonality was calculated as the square root of Simpson's diversity index over productive rearrangements. Imported from immuneACCESS, the table was reduced by TCRdb to in-frame sequences with V and J called. These copies leave out some clones; in studies compared against another copy, an unresolved V gene accounts for under half, and the cause of the remainder is not known. That table gives V, J and clone size, and the DNA gave D and trimming. The sample has about 150,000 clones on record, about nine tenths of them singletons. The ten largest clones take up about 4.4% of the sample.

Of note for this clone: Its antigen is still unknown. It has no much larger one-base neighbor in the sample; base qualities were not kept.

The TCR sequence derives from a middle-aged man who had recovered from COVID-19. The sequenced material came from PBMCs or T cells enriched from blood (not recorded which). Recombination joined TRBV4-2 with TRBJ2-1, and TRBD2 matches 12 of the central bases. The DNA sequence follows: TGTGCCAGCAGCCCTACTAGCGGGGGGAGTATTGAGCAGTTCTTC. Translated, this gives CASSPTSGGSIEQFF.